The subject of this entry is one T cell receptor beta chain. This entry is derived from a study of blood T cell repertoires in COVID-19. Study information: Acute-phase and convalescent COVID-19 samples originated in the United States, Italy and Spain. PBMCs, B-cell-depleted T cells, or T cells provided the cDNA or gDNA that made up the material.

The table came from immunoSEQ multiplex PCR; TCRdb's copy has only in-frame clones and leaves some out. The sample holds 200,000 to 250,000 clones, 87% seen once. Germline V gene data show CDR1 as GTSNPN and CDR2 as SVGIG (reference sequence). V lost 8 bases and J 0 bases, leaving 10 bases between the germline ends. This CDR3 is 12 amino acids long. The sequenced sample consisted of peripheral blood. The rearrangement links TRBV30 to TRBJ1-1; no clear D gene. The TCR originated in a woman aged 18-29 years who had recovered from COVID-19. CDR3 sequence: CARARVNTEAFF. The CDR3 DNA is TGTGCCAGGGCGCGGGTGAACACTGAAGCTTTCTTT.